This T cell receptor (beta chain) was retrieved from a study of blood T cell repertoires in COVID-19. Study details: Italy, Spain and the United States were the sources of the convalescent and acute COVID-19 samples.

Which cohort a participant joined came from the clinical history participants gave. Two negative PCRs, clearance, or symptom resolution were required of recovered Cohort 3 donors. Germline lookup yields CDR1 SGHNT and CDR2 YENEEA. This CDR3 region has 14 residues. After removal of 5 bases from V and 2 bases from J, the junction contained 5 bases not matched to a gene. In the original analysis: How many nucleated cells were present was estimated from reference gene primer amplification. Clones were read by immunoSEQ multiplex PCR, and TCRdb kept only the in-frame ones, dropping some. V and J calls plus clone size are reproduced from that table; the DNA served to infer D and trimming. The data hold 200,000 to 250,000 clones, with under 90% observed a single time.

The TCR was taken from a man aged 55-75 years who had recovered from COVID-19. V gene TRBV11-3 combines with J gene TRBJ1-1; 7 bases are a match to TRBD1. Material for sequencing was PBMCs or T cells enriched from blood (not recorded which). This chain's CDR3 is CASSANRGNTEAFF. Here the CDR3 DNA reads TGTGCCAGCAGCGCAAACAGGGGCAACACTGAAGCTTTCTTT.